This TCR beta chain came from a study of neurological immune-mediated disorders. The time point here: technical triplicate 1. At least ten counts were recorded for this clonotype. Sequence at one end of the junction differs from germline and may be a read error. MiXCR was run by TCRdb on the 5' RACE reads, yielding one entry per CDR3 protein. The sample lists some 22,000 distinct CDR3 sequences; roughly 13% were seen once. The CDR3 spans 14 residues. Looked up from germline, CDR1 is DFQATT and CDR2 is SNEGSKA (reference sequence). This sequence was found in a female donor with HTLV-1-associated myelopathy (HAM/TSP). This chain links TRBV20-1 with TRBJ2-7, with 8 bases that match TRBD2. Sample: CD4+ T cells from blood. In nucleotides, the CDR3 is TGCAGCGCTAGGCGAGGAGCGGGAGCTTACGAGCAGTACTTC. Translating gives CSARRGAGAYEQYF.